This T cell receptor beta chain came from a study of regulatory T cells in long-lasting Graves disease. General study results and limits: Patients with persistent Graves' had lower TCR diversity than newly diagnosed patients. A greater number of public clonotypes (2,741) was shared by persistent patients than by new patients (over 900). There were preferences for TRBV28, TRBJ1-2 and TRBJ2-5 in persistent disease.

V lost 9 bases, J lost 4 bases, and 16 bases lay in between. CDR1 and CDR2 (germline): LNHDA, SQIVND (reference sequence). This CDR3 region has 13 residues. This clonotype has ten or more counts. The antigen remains unidentified. Construction of TCR beta libraries relied on iRepertoire HTBI primers and on Arm-PCR targeting CDR3 regions. TCRdb used MiXCR to reprocess the multiplex PCR reads, holding one entry per CDR3 protein. The table shows over 350,000 distinct CDR3 sequences, with roughly 15% occurring only once. The time point: newly diagnosed GD, antithyroid drugs for less than 3 months. The TCR library used RNA extracted from PBMCs. This sample also belongs to another study, concerning T cells in Graves' hyperthyroidism and ophthalmopathy. Per that study: Most thyroid clonotypes expanded above 0.001 appeared in blood too.

Sequencing used peripheral blood mononuclear cells (PBMCs), obtained at new diagnosis, from a patient treated with antithyroid drugs. The source is a middle-aged woman with Graves disease. The chain employs TRBV19 and TRBJ2-7; D is perhaps TRBD2 (6 bases). The CDR3 sequence is CASSLSGDYEQYF. CDR3 sequence (DNA): TGTGCCAGCAGTTTATCGGGGGATTACGAGCAGTACTTC.